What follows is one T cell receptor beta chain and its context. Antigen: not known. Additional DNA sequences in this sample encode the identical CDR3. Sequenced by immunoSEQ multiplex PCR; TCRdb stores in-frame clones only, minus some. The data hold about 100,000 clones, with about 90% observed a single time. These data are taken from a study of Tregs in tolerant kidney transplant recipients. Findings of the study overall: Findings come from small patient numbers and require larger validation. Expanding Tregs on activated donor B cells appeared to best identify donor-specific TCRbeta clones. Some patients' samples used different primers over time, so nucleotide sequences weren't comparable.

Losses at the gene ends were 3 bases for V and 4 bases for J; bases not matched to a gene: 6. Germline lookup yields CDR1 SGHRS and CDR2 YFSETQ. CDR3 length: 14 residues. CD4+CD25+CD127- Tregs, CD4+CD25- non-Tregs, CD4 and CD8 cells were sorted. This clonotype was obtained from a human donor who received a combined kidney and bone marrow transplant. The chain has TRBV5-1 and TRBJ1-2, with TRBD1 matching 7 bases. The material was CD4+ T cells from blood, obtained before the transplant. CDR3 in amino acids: CASSSDRASYGYTF. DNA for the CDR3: TGCGCCAGCAGCTCTGACAGGGCGTCCTATGGCTACACCTTC.